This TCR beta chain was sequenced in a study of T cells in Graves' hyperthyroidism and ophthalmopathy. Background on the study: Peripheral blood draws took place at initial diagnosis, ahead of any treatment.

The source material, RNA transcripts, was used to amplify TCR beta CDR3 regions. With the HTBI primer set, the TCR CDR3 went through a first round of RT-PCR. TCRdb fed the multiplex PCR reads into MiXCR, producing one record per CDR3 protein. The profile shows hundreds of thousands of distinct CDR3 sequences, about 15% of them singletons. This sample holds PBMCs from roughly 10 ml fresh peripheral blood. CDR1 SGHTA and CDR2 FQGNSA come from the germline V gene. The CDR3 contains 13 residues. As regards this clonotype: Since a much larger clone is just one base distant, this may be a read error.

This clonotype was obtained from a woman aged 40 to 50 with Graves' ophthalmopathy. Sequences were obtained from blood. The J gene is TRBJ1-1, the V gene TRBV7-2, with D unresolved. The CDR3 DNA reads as TGTTCCAGCAGCTGGTCCATGAACACTGAAGCTTTCTTT. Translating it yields CSSSWSMNTEAFF.